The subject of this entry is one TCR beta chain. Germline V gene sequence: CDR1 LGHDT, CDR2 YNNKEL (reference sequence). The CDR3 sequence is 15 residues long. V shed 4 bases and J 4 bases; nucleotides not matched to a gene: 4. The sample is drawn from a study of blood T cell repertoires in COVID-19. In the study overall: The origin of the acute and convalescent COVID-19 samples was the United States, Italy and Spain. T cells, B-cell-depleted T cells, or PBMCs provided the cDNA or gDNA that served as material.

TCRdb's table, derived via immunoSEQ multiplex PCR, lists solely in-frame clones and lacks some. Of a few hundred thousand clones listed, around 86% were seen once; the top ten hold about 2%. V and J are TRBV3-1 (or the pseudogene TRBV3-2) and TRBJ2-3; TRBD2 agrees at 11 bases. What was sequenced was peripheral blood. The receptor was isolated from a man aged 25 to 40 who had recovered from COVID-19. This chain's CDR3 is CASSRLGLAADTQYF. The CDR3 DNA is TGTGCCAGCAGCCGACTGGGACTAGCGGCAGATACGCAGTATTTT.